One sample yielded the 24 T cell receptor beta chains listed below, sequenced in a study of blood T cell repertoires in COVID-19. Some clones are missing from TCRdb's copy, which holds only in-frame ones; the method was immunoSEQ multiplex PCR. This table has roughly 250,000 clones, roughly 82% appearing once. Specimen: PBMCs or T cells enriched from blood (not recorded which). The receptors were gathered from a woman in her 50s who had recovered from COVID-19.

CDR3 coding DNA: TGTGCCAGCAGCTTCCGGGGGTCCCCGAGCTCCTACGAGCAGTACTTC. Encoded protein: CASSFRGSPSSYEQYF. This chain joins TRBV7-2 and TRBJ2-7; a weak D match, TRBD2 (6 bases). From germline, CDR1 is SGHTA and CDR2 FQGNSA. Between the trimmed V and J ends, which lost 3 bases and 0 bases, there was a span of 15 bases. CDR3 length equals 16 residues.

J is TRBJ2-1 and V is TRBV2, with D perhaps TRBD2 (7 bases). The ends were cut back, 8 bases at V and 8 bases at J, with 10 bases in the middle. CDR1 is SNHLY and CDR2 is FYNNEI in the germline V gene. There are 11 residues in the CDR3. The CDR3 DNA reads TGTGCCAGCGGGGGGGGGCATGAGCAGTTCTTC. Translation: CASGGGHEQFF. The variable domain in full, with the rest retrieved from reference TRBV2 and TRBJ2-1, is EPEVTQTPSHQVTQMGQEVILRCVPISNHLYFYWYRQILGQKVEFLVSFYNNEISEKSEIFDDQFSVERPDGSNFTLKIRSTKLEDSAMYFCASGGGHEQFFGPGTRLTVL.

This sequence joins TRBV6-2 or TRBV6-3 and TRBJ2-6; 7 bases fit TRBD2. The CDR3 is 18 residues long. After removal of 0 bases from V and 4 bases from J, the junction contained 9 bases not matched to a gene. Germline CDR1 reads MNHEY; CDR2 reads SVGEGT. The CDR3, as DNA: TGTGCCAGCAGTTACTCGGCTGGGGGGGTTACCGGGGCCAACGTCCTGACTTTC. Protein sequence: CASSYSAGGVTGANVLTF.

The J gene is TRBJ2-2, the V gene TRBV5-4, with 9 bases aligning to TRBD2. The CDR3 runs to 16 residues. CDR1 is SGHNT, CDR2 YYREEE, per germline (reference sequence). V dropped 3 bases and J dropped 4; count of bases not matched to a gene: 7. CDR3 protein: CASSSSEAGGTGELFF. The CDR3 nucleotides read TGTGCCAGCAGCTCCTCCGAAGCGGGAGGCACCGGGGAGCTGTTTTTT.

The DNA for the CDR3 is TGTGCCAGCAGCTTGTCCCGGGGAACATTTGGAGCTTTCTTT. It yields the protein CASSLSRGTFGAFF. This sequence joins TRBV7-8 and TRBJ1-1; D call uncertain. The CDR3 extends over 14 amino acids. Germline CDR1 SGHVS, CDR2 FQNEAQ. V lost 3 bases to trimming and J lost 10 bases, with 18 bases between them.

V is TRBV18 and J is TRBJ1-1; no firm D call. Deletions cut 2 bases from V and 1 base from J, with 8 bases between. CDR1 and CDR2 from the germline V gene are KGHSH and LQKENI. The CDR3 contains 14 residues. The CDR3 region has the DNA TGTGCCAGCTCACCAGTACAGTCGAACACTGAAGCTTTCTTT. Its translation is CASSPVQSNTEAFF.

J is TRBJ2-1 and V is TRBV6-5, with 9 bases matching TRBD1. The V and J ends lost 5 bases and 4 bases, in that order; junction bases with no gene match: 6. Germline-derived CDR1 and CDR2 are MNHEY and SVGAGI. This CDR3 has 15 amino acids. The CDR3 coding sequence is TGTGCCAGCAGTCGGACAGGGGATTCGTACAATGAGCAGTTCTTC. Protein product: CASSRTGDSYNEQFF.

The chain links TRBV29-1 to TRBJ2-7; 7 bases match TRBD1. V was pared by 7 bases and J by 1 base, with 10 bases of the junction left unmatched. The CDR3 is 14 residues long. Germline V gene lookup returns CDR1 SQVTM and CDR2 ANQGSEA. DNA of the CDR3: TGCAGCGCCGCCGGGACAGCCTATTCCTACGAGCAGTACTTC. Its translation: CSAAGTAYSYEQYF.

V gene TRBV9 combines with J gene TRBJ2-2; 8 bases line up with TRBD2. Losses at the gene ends were 0 bases for V and 3 bases for J; bases not matched to a gene: 1. The length of the CDR3 is 15 residues. From germline, CDR1 is SGDLS and CDR2 YYNGEE. CDR3 nucleotide sequence: TGTGCCAGCAGCGTAGAACTAGCGGACACCGGGGAGCTGTTTTTT. Protein product: CASSVELADTGELFF.

The chain is built from TRBV2 and TRBJ2-7, with a weak D call TRBD1 (5 bases). The ends were cut back, 2 bases at V and 3 bases at J, with 11 bases in the middle. This CDR3 region has 14 residues. The germline CDR1 and CDR2 sequences are SNHLY and FYNNEI. The CDR3 protein is CASSESLQVYEQYF. The CDR3 DNA sequence: TGTGCCAGCAGTGAAAGTTTACAGGTCTACGAGCAGTACTTC. The full variable domain, in which reference TRBV2 and TRBJ2-7 provide the parts outside the CDR3, is EPEVTQTPSHQVTQMGQEVILRCVPISNHLYFYWYRQILGQKVEFLVSFYNNEISEKSEIFDDQFSVERPDGSNFTLKIRSTKLEDSAMYFCASSESLQVYEQYFGPGTRLTVT.

This chain uses TRBV6-5 with TRBJ1-2; possible D gene TRBD1, 6 bases. The ends were cut back, 3 bases at V and 6 bases at J, with 11 bases in the middle. The CDR3 has 13 amino acids. Germline assignment: CDR1 MNHEY and CDR2 SVGAGI. This CDR3 is CASSYGGGNGYTF. In nucleotides, the CDR3 is TGTGCCAGCAGTTATGGGGGGGGCAATGGCTACACCTTC.

This rearrangement joins TRBV3-1 (or the pseudogene TRBV3-2) to TRBJ2-5; TRBD2 agrees at 14 bases. The V segment lost 0 bases and the J segment 5 bases; nucleotides outside the gene matches: 8. The germline CDR1 and CDR2 sequences are LGHDT and YNNKEL (reference sequence). The CDR3 sequence is 18 residues long. The CDR3 coding sequence is TGTGCCAGCAGCCAAGATAAGGGACTAGCGGGAGATTGGGAGACCCAGTACTTC. Protein product: CASSQDKGLAGDWETQYF.

This rearrangement joins TRBV9 to TRBJ1-1; 7 bases agree with TRBD1. Germline loops: CDR1 SGDLS, CDR2 YYNGEE. The CDR3 extends over 15 amino acids. Trimming at V came to 0 bases and at J to 1 base, leaving 3 bases not matched to a gene. The CDR3, as DNA: TGTGCCAGCAGCGTAGAGGGGACAGCGAACACTGAAGCTTTCTTT. Its protein product is CASSVEGTANTEAFF. The full variable domain, its missing parts supplied by reference TRBV9 and TRBJ1-1, is DSGVTQTPKHLITATGQRVTLRCSPRSGDLSVYWYQQSLDQGLQFLIQYYNGEERAKGNILERFSAQQFPDLHSELNLSSLELGDSALYFCASSVEGTANTEAFFGQGTRLTVV.

This sequence joins TRBV7-8 and TRBJ2-5, with D possibly being TRBD1 (5 bases). V gave up 6 bases and J gave up 4 bases, with 15 bases separating them. Germline V gene sequence: CDR1 SGHVS, CDR2 FQNEAQ. The CDR3 spans 14 residues. In DNA, the CDR3 is TGTGCCAGCAGTCCCTGGGTAGGGGCAGAGACCCAGTACTTC. Its protein product is CASSPWVGAETQYF.

V usage is TRBV28 and J usage is TRBJ2-5, with a tentative D call TRBD1 (7 bases). V lost 6 bases to trimming and J lost 0 bases, with 14 bases between them. The CDR3 contains 15 residues. Germline-derived CDR1 and CDR2 are MDHEN and SYDVKM. This CDR3 reads CASSAGQLYQETQYF. Written as DNA, the CDR3 is TGTGCCAGCAGCGCGGGACAGTTGTACCAAGAGACCCAGTACTTC.

V is TRBV30 and J is TRBJ1-1; the D is unclear. The CDR3 sequence is 11 residues long. V gave up 2 bases and J gave up 5 bases, with 6 bases separating them. CDR1 is GTSNPN and CDR2 is SVGIG in the germline V gene (reference sequence). CDR3 sequence: CAWSPGTEAFF. The DNA for the CDR3 is TGTGCCTGGAGTCCGGGGACTGAAGCTTTCTTT.

This chain joins TRBV6-1 and TRBJ2-7, with D possibly being TRBD2 (6 bases). The germline gives CDR1 MNHNS, CDR2 SASEGT. Trimming took off 3 bases at V and 10 bases at J, with 16 bases between the two ends. This CDR3 has 13 residues. CDR3 protein: CASSETGTLVQYF. CDR3 bases: TGTGCCAGCAGTGAGACCGGGACTCTTGTTCAGTACTTC.

V usage is TRBV7-6 and J usage is TRBJ1-1; TRBD1 might be the D (6 bases). Germline CDR1 reads SGHVS; CDR2 reads FNYEAQ. CDR3 length: 14 amino acids. V lost 4 bases to trimming and J lost 0 bases, with 9 bases between them. Here the CDR3 DNA reads TGTGCCAGCAGCTCAGGGGCCTTGAACACTGAAGCTTTCTTT. Translated, it gives CASSSGALNTEAFF.

This chain links TRBV19 with TRBJ1-5; 9 nucleotides match TRBD1. V lost 6 bases and J lost 5; bases outside the gene matches: 8. Germline V lookup: CDR1 LNHDA, CDR2 SQIVND (reference sequence). The CDR3 is 15 residues long. The chain's CDR3 is CASSSDRGPYQPQHF. The CDR3 bases are TGTGCCAGTAGCTCGGACAGGGGACCATATCAGCCCCAGCATTTT.

This chain links TRBV5-1 with TRBJ2-3; D might be TRBD2 (6 bases). CDR1 is SGHRS and CDR2 is YFSETQ in the germline V gene. The V end was cut by 0 bases, the J end by 0 bases, with 11 bases between. This CDR3 contains 16 residues. The CDR3 region has the DNA TGCGCCAGCAGCTTGGACTCCGGGGGAAGCACAGATACGCAGTATTTT. Translating gives CASSLDSGGSTDTQYF.

This clone was detected only once. The CDR3, as DNA: TGTGCCAGCTCGGTGGTCCAGGGCTTGAGCGAGCAGTACTTC. This translates into CASSVVQGLSEQYF. The gene calls are TRBV18 and TRBJ2-7; TRBD1 might be the D (5 bases). V gave up 6 bases and J gave up 6 bases, with 18 bases separating them. The CDR3 length is 14 residues. Germline assignment: CDR1 KGHSH and CDR2 LQKENI.

The chain links TRBV25-1 to TRBJ1-2, with D hard to call. Trimming removed 5 bases from V and 5 bases from J, with 12 bases in between. The germline V gene has CDR1 MGHDK and CDR2 SYGVNS. CDR3 length equals 13 residues. The CDR3 sequence: CASSPEGTYGYTF. The CDR3 DNA follows: TGTGCCAGCAGTCCCGAGGGTACTTATGGCTACACCTTC.

This chain uses TRBV14 with TRBJ1-2, with D tentatively TRBD1 (6 bases). This CDR3 contains 17 residues. Per the germline V gene, CDR1 is SGHDN and CDR2 is FVKESK. V shed 7 bases and J shed 4 bases, with 25 bases lying between them. The DNA of the CDR3 is TGTGCCAGCACCTCCGGTCCGACAGGTCCCGGTGGCTATGGCTACACCTTC. Translation: CASTSGPTGPGGYGYTF.

The genes are TRBV14 and TRBJ1-1; the D is unclear. Germline V lookup: CDR1 SGHDN, CDR2 FVKESK. The CDR3 is 15 amino acids. Trimming took off 0 bases at V and 5 bases at J, with 13 bases between the two ends. CDR3 sequence: CASSQDGWYGTEAFF. The CDR3 nucleotides are TGTGCCAGCAGCCAAGATGGATGGTACGGGACTGAAGCTTTCTTT.